The source of this TCR beta chain is a study of blood T cell repertoires in COVID-19. Study information: The United States, Italy and Spain were the sources of the acute and convalescent COVID-19 samples. The analysed material was cDNA or gDNA that came from T cells, B-cell-depleted T cells, or PBMCs.

Original processing methods: Reference gene primer amplification yielded estimated nucleated cell counts. Here immunoSEQ multiplex PCR was the method, and the copy in TCRdb shows in-frame clones only, minus some. The V and J calls and clone size are taken from that table; D and trimming were inferred from the DNA. The sample lists 100,000 to 130,000 clones, approximately 90% occurring once. The CDR3 covers 16 residues. J gave up 5 bases and V 4 bases, and 9 bases lay outside the gene matches. In germline, CDR1 is MNHEY, CDR2 SVGEGT. Sample: peripheral blood. The TCR was taken from a man between 50 and 59 years old with active or convalescent COVID-19. The V gene is TRBV6-2 or TRBV6-3, the J gene TRBJ2-1; TRBD2 agrees at 9 bases. CDR3 region: CASSSISGSRDNEQFF. CDR3 nucleotides: TGTGCCAGCAGTTCCATTAGCGGGAGTCGCGACAATGAGCAGTTCTTC.